The rows below give T cell receptor beta chains drawn from one sample of a study of T-cell reconstitution after alpha-beta-depleted transplantation in children. In TCRdb, the PCR reads were re-called with MiXCR into one record per CDR3 protein. Of some 200,000 distinct CDR3 sequences listed, approximately 15% are singletons. Material: PBMCs from the stem cell graft donor, obtained from the stem cell graft. These receptors all come from a human donor who donated a stem cell graft to a child with acute lymphoblastic leukemia. Both conserved end residues are part of each CDR3. D genes are given only for firm matches. The listing skips clone size in some rows; elsewhere it reads once, few, many or a size class.

many	TRBV4-1	TRBJ2-3	NA	CASSHRLRGARRYGTDTQYF	TGCGCCAGCAGCCACCGACTTCGGGGAGCCAGACGTTATGGCACAGATACGCAGTATTTT
NA	TRBV2	TRBJ1-4	NA	CATRPIATNEKLFF	TGTGCCACCCGACCCATCGCAACTAATGAAAAACTGTTTTTT
many	TRBV29-1	TRBJ2-3	NA	CSVPPSGTDTQYF	TGCAGCGTCCCCCCTAGCGGCACAGATACGCAGTATTTT
NA	TRBV12-3/TRBV12-4	TRBJ2-2	NA	CASRTGGELFF	TGTGCCAGCAGAACTGGCGGGGAGCTGTTTTTT
many	TRBV25-1	TRBJ2-2	NA	CASSLDWGSNTGELFF	TGTGCCAGCAGCCTAGACTGGGGGTCTAACACCGGGGAGCTGTTTTTT
many	TRBV4-1	TRBJ2-1	TRBD2	CASSQGRLATNEQFF	TGCGCCAGCAGCCAGGGGCGACTAGCGACCAATGAGCAGTTCTTC
few	TRBV28	TRBJ2-3	TRBD2	CASSGDWREFSADTQYF	TGTGCCAGCAGTGGGGACTGGCGGGAGTTTAGCGCAGATACGCAGTATTTT
many	TRBV7-9	TRBJ2-7	NA	CASSSGWGRASYEQYF	TGTGCCAGCAGCTCCGGGTGGGGGCGAGCCTCCTACGAGCAGTACTTC
many	TRBV5-1	TRBJ2-3	NA	CASSPSADTDTQYF	TGCGCCAGCAGCCCATCAGCGGACACAGATACGCAGTATTTT
few	TRBV5-1	TRBJ2-1	NA	CASSIQWGSDQFF	TGCGCCAGCAGTATCCAATGGGGGTCGGACCAGTTCTTC
NA	TRBV18	TRBJ1-2	TRBD1	CASSPNGQGSDGYTF	TGTGCCAGCTCACCAAACGGACAGGGTTCGGATGGCTACACCTTC
many	TRBV11-2	TRBJ1-1	NA	CASSSAHWEAFF	TGTGCCAGCAGCTCCGCCCATTGGGAGGCTTTCTTT
NA	TRBV12-3/TRBV12-4	TRBJ2-7	NA	CASSRDRGGRAYEQYF	TGTGCCAGCAGTAGGGACAGGGGCGGGAGGGCCTACGAGCAGTACTTC
many	TRBV5-1	TRBJ2-1	NA	CASSLGGTFYNEQFF	TGCGCCAGCAGCTTGGGCGGGACCTTCTACAATGAGCAGTTCTTC
NA	TRBV20-1	TRBJ2-1	TRBD2	CSAELAGGRNEQFF	TGCAGTGCTGAACTAGCGGGAGGACGGAATGAGCAGTTCTTC
many	TRBV5-1	TRBJ2-4	NA	CASSPPADKNIQYF	TGCGCCAGCAGCCCCCCGGCAGACAAAAACATTCAGTACTTC